This T cell receptor (beta chain) was identified during a study of T cell changes during pregnancy in multiple sclerosis. Trimming removed 4 bases from V and 4 bases from J; junction bases left unmatched: 5. Germline CDR1 and CDR2: SGHTA and FQGNSA. This CDR3 has 15 amino acids. This table comes from immunoSEQ multiplex PCR, and its TCRdb copy is limited to in-frame clones, with some not included. The sample holds around 75,000 clones; 90% to 95% are singletons and the top ten take roughly 0.3%. The sample consisted of CD4+ T cells from peripheral blood mononuclear cells, taken in the third trimester of pregnancy. The TCR comes from a female donor in good health, enrolled as a control in a pregnancy study. The gene calls are TRBV7-2 and TRBJ1-5; 9 nucleotides line up with TRBD1. This CDR3 is CASSWTGAENQPQHF. The CDR3 DNA reads TGTGCCAGCAGCTGGACAGGGGCGGAAAATCAGCCCCAGCATTTT.